One sample yielded the 5 T cell receptor beta chains listed below, sequenced in a study of beta chain features in type 1 diabetes (dated by TCRdb to 2016 to 2018). On the study overall, not on this receptor specifically: Type 1 diabetes patients showed a moderate but significant shortening of TCRB CDR3 length in all four CD4+ subsets.

Libraries were prepared through the immunoSEQ multiplex PCR assay. The High Capacity cDNA Reverse Transcription Kit was used to reverse transcribe all of the isolated RNA, meaning that expressed TCRB transcripts were what got sequenced. TCRdb took this table from immuneACCESS and kept in-frame rearrangements with V and J called. Such tables lack part of the clones; where checked against another copy, unresolved V genes explain under half of the gap, and the rest is unexplained. Recorded for this sample are around 120,000 clones; about 18% of them occurred a single time. 2.6% of the sample is taken by the ten largest. Antigens of these TCRs are unknown. The material sequenced was central memory CD4+ T cells from blood. Receptor source: a man between 18 and 35 years old with type 1 diabetes.

Here the CDR3 reads CAWRPPSGRANWDEQYF. For the CDR3, the DNA is TGTGCCTGGAGGCCTCCTAGCGGGAGGGCCAACTGGGACGAGCAGTACTTC. The rearrangement links TRBV30 to TRBJ2-7; 12 nucleotides line up with TRBD2. Germline V gene lookup returns CDR1 GTSNPN and CDR2 SVGIG (reference sequence). The length of the CDR3 is 17 residues. Trimming took 3 bases from V and 5 from J; bases not matched to a gene: 14.

The V call is TRBV6-1, the J call TRBJ2-6; no clear D gene. Germline CDR1 is MNHNS and CDR2 is SASEGT. The CDR3 sequence is 15 residues long. V gave up 8 bases and J gave up 1 base, with 12 bases separating them. CDR3 loop: CASSSHTSGANVLTF. CDR3 nucleotide sequence: TGTGCCAGCTCTTCACACACGTCTGGGGCCAACGTCCTGACTTTC.

The chain combines TRBV11-2 with TRBJ1-1; TRBD1 matches 8 bases. This CDR3 region has 15 residues. The V segment lost 3 bases and the J segment 1 base; nucleotides outside the gene matches: 4. CDR1 SGHAT and CDR2 FQNNGV come from the germline V gene. For the CDR3, the DNA is TGTGCCAGCAGCTTCGTTACAGGGGGGAACACTGAAGCTTTCTTT. Protein product: CASSFVTGGNTEAFF.

A few counts support this clone. For the CDR3, the DNA is TGTGCCAGCAGCTCGGGCCAGGGGTATAATTCACCCCTCCACTTT. Protein sequence: CASSSGQGYNSPLHF. The rearrangement uses TRBV9 and TRBJ1-6, with a possible D match to TRBD1 (6 bases). CDR1 SGDLS and CDR2 YYNGEE come from the germline V gene. This CDR3 contains 15 residues. With 4 bases removed from V and 4 bases from J, the gap between germline ends came to 12 bases.

The chain links TRBV7-2 to TRBJ2-7; D gene ambiguous. There are 11 residues in the CDR3. The germline V gene encodes CDR1 SGHTA and CDR2 FQGNSA. V was pared by 6 bases and J by 3 bases, with 6 bases between. The DNA for the CDR3 is TGTGCCAGCAGTCAGGACTACGAGCAGTACTTC. Translation: CASSQDYEQYF.